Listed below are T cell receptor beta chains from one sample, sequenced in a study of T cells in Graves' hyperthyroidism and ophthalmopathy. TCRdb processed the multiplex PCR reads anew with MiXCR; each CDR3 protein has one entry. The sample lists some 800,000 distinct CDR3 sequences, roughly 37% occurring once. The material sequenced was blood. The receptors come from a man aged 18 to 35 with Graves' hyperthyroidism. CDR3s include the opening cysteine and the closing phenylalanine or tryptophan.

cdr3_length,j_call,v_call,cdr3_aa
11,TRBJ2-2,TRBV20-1,CSATGTGELFF
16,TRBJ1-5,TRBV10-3,CAISEGRQGLNQPQHF
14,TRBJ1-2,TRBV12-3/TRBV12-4,CASYSATGNYGYTF
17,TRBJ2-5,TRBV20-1,CSARDWRTSGIQETQYF
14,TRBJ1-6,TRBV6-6,CASNRTPDNSPLHF
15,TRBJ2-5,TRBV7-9,CASRRVSGREETQYF
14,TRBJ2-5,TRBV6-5,CASRKTATQETQYF
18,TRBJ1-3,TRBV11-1,CASSLARPGSFSGNTIYF
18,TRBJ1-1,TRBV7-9,CASSQFTGTGGAGTEAFF
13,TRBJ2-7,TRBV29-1,CSVFSGGFYEQYF
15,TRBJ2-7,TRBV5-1,CASSPRAGVIYEQYF
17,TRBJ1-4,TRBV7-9,CASSARASTGGGEKLFF
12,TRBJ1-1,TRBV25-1,CAWSTGPTEAFF
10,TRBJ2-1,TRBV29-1,CSVEIDEQFF
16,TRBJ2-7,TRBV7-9,CASSQDLQGGSYEQYF
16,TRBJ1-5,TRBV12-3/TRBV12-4,CASSLLRRYSNQPQHF
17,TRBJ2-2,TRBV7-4,CASSYPRSGEGTGELFF
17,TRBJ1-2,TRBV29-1,CASSLLTDGGLNYGYTF
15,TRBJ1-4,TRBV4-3,CASSQAGTGNEKLFF
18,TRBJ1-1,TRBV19,CASSIDNFPGTPKTEAFF
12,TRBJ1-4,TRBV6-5,CASSYSNEKLFF
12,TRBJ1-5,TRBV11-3,CASSVGQGPQHF
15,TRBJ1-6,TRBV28,CASSLSRQGHSPLHF
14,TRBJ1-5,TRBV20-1,CSASAGRGNQPQHF
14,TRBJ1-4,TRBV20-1,CSARTQGTNEKLFF
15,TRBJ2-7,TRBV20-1,CSARDRRTGSDEQYF
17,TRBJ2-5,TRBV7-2,CASSLSGGGRAGETQYF
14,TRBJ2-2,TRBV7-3,CASSRLYPSGELFF
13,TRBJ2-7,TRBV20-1,CSAHGDSSYEQYF
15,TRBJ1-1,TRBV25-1,CASSLWSTGGTEAFF
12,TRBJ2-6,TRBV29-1,CSVRAGDYVLTF